Given below is one T cell receptor (beta chain) in context. The entry originates in a study of shared clonotypes between healthy human individuals. Method: immunoSEQ multiplex PCR; TCRdb's copy keeps in-frame clones and lacks some. The sample contains about 2.4 million clones, roughly 93% of which appear only once. Germline V gene data show CDR1 as SGHAT and CDR2 as FQNNGV. This CDR3 is built from 15 residues. V shed 1 base and J shed 2 bases, with 9 bases lying between them. Sequenced input: naive CD4+ T cells from PBMCs. The subset denotes: CD45RA+ positively selected. The receptor's source is a man aged 18 to 30 in good health. Some clones in this sample may be carry-over from other donors' samples. J is TRBJ2-1 and V is TRBV11-2; the D gene is possibly TRBD1 (5 bases). CDR3 in DNA: TGTGCCAGCAGCTTAGCAGGGTCTCCCTACAATGAGCAGTTCTTC. This gives the protein CASSLAGSPYNEQFF.